Listed below are T cell receptor beta chains from one sample, sequenced in a study of response to subunit inactivated influenza vaccine. TCRdb called the RT-PCR reads again in MiXCR, with one record for every CDR3 protein. The sample has 530,000 or so distinct CDR3 sequences, approximately 15% seen once; the top ten hold approximately 10%. The specimen comprised PBMCs from blood, sampled 11 to 12 days after vaccination. These receptors came from a man aged 45 to 65 who received an inactivated influenza vaccine. Both conserved end residues are trimmed from each CDR3. Size values are once, few and many counts, or a class for expanded clones, and some rows have none.

v_gene,j_gene,abundance,len,CDR3aa
TRBV7-6,TRBJ2-7,few,12,ASSLQEQTYEQY
TRBV5-1,TRBJ2-2,few,15,ASSLGTGGENTGELF
TRBV12-3/TRBV12-4,TRBJ2-7,many,13,ASSHNRVDRWEQY
TRBV7-6,TRBJ2-2,few,13,ASSLGGGGTGELF
TRBV20-1,TRBJ1-2,NA,11,SARDIGDYGYT
TRBV7-9,TRBJ2-1,few,15,ASSPRLGQGIINEQF
TRBV4-1,TRBJ2-7,NA,12,ASSQADSAYEQY
TRBV4-2,TRBJ1-1,NA,13,ASSQELVGATEAF
TRBV2,TRBJ2-1,many,14,ASSEIVWASDNEQF
TRBV6-5,TRBJ2-2,few,12,ASSYRRTAGELF
TRBV20-1,TRBJ2-5,many,12,SARKTGVQETQY
TRBV7-9,TRBJ2-7,few,14,ASSFRPGQVGYEQY
TRBV6-1,TRBJ2-7,few,11,ASSVPQGGEQY
TRBV13,TRBJ2-3,NA,14,ASSRPHTSTTDTQY
TRBV11-2,TRBJ2-3,NA,13,ASSLLTSGTDTQS
TRBV10-3,TRBJ2-5,few,11,AISLATQETQY
TRBV3-1,TRBJ2-3,NA,14,ASSQASGLATDTQY
TRBV12-3/TRBV12-4,TRBJ2-5,few,13,ASSPREEGGRTQY
TRBV6-1,TRBJ1-1,few,13,ASSKPGQMNTEAF
TRBV6-5,TRBJ2-7,NA,14,ASSYSKASGDYEQY
TRBV28,TRBJ2-7,few,14,ASSKAGQKLSYEQY
TRBV30,TRBJ1-1,NA,13,AWSIQGALGPEAF
TRBV12-3/TRBV12-4,TRBJ2-3,few,11,ASSLDPGLAQY
TRBV27,TRBJ2-5,NA,12,ASSHGAGQETQY
TRBV9,TRBJ1-1,many,11,ASSVERGTEAF
TRBV5-1,TRBJ1-4,NA,12,ASSPNTHPLELF
TRBV6-2/TRBV6-3,TRBJ1-3,NA,13,ASRTRTGGRNTIY
TRBV5-1,TRBJ2-1,few,13,ASSLDGRDSYEQF
TRBV6-5,TRBJ1-2,NA,13,ASSFQGEKGYGYT
TRBV5-1,TRBJ1-1,NA,15,ASSLVDREGMNTEAF
TRBV20-1,TRBJ2-7,many,12,SARVPGRTYEQY
TRBV3-1,TRBJ2-1,NA,17,ASSQDPPSYGVGYLKQI
TRBV5-1,TRBJ1-5,few,13,ASSPLPGGNQPQH
TRBV6-2/TRBV6-3,TRBJ2-7,once,13,ASRSLRGSSYEQY
TRBV28,TRBJ1-5,many,11,ATKGPSNQPQH
TRBV6-2/TRBV6-3,TRBJ2-3,few,12,ASSYTRVSDTQY
TRBV10-3,TRBJ2-3,NA,12,AIRAGGITDTQY
TRBV6-2/TRBV6-3,TRBJ2-1,few,11,ASTGYGSYEQF
TRBV12-3/TRBV12-4,TRBJ1-4,few,13,ASSLFGGRKEKLF
TRBV20-1,TRBJ2-3,many,15,SAPSSGGAGSADTQY
TRBV6-5,TRBJ1-1,NA,9,ASSYSGTAF
TRBV9,TRBJ1-1,few,14,ASSSRLDSVITEAF
TRBV5-1,TRBJ2-1,NA,14,ASSFRTSGGSDEQF
TRBV5-1,TRBJ2-3,NA,14,ASSLSRSGEYGTQY
TRBV12-3/TRBV12-4,TRBJ2-7,NA,14,ASSLGTDYSSYEQY
TRBV11-2,TRBJ2-3,few,16,ASSLEGGLELTSDTQY
TRBV11-2,TRBJ2-7,NA,13,ASSLELGTLYEQY
TRBV12-3/TRBV12-4,TRBJ1-5,many,13,ASSLRTTANQPQH
TRBV9,TRBJ2-5,NA,15,ASSVAPTSGGTETQY
TRBV3-1,TRBJ2-3,few,11,ASSVGNADTQY
TRBV6-2/TRBV6-3,TRBJ2-5,few,12,ASSYSRVGETQY
TRBV5-1,TRBJ2-1,few,12,ASSLLAGANEQF
TRBV18,TRBJ2-1,NA,12,ASSPGLSLDEQF
TRBV5-1,TRBJ2-1,few,14,ASSLEVGRRTNEQF
TRBV7-8,TRBJ2-3,NA,13,ASSLVGFSTDTQY
TRBV6-5,TRBJ1-5,many,14,ASSSHGTGVGQPQH
TRBV6-1,TRBJ1-2,NA,11,ASSEGSHYGYT
TRBV12-3/TRBV12-4,TRBJ2-2,NA,15,ASSFLPSTGLAGELF
TRBV9,TRBJ2-5,few,14,ASSPRGLAGVETQY
TRBV18,TRBJ2-7,NA,13,ASSPQTGKRHEQY